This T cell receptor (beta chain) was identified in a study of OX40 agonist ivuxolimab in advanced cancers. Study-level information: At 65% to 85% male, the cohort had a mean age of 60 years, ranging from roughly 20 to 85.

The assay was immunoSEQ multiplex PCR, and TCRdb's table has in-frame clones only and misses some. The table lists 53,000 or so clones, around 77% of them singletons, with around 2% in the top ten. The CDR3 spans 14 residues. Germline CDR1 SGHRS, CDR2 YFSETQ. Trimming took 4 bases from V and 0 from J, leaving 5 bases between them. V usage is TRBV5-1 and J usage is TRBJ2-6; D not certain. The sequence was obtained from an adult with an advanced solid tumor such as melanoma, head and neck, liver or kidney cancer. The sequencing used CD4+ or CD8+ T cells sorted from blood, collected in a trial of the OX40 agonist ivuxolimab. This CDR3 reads CASSLPSGANVLTF. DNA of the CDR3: TGCGCCAGCAGCCTTCCCTCTGGGGCCAACGTCCTGACTTTC. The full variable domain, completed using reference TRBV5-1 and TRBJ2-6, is KAGVTQTPRYLIKTRGQQVTLSCSPISGHRSVSWYQQTPGQGLQFLFEYFSETQRNKGNFPGRFSGRQFSNSRSEMNVSTLELGDSALYLCASSLPSGANVLTFGAGSRLTVL.